What follows describes a single T cell receptor beta chain. These data originate in a study of blood T cell repertoires in COVID-19. Study context: COVID-19 samples from acute and convalescent phases originated in the United States, Italy and Spain. From T cells, B-cell-depleted T cells, or PBMCs came the material, which was cDNA or gDNA.

Per the original methods: Quantification of nucleated cells was approximated via reference gene primer amplification. Profiled with immunoSEQ multiplex PCR; TCRdb holds only in-frame clones, not every one. For V, J and clone size, that table is used; D and trimming come from the DNA. The sample yields roughly 60,000 clones, approximately 75% seen once. Sequences were obtained from peripheral blood. This TCR came from an elderly man with acute or convalescent COVID-19.

As DNA, the CDR3 is TGTGCCAGCAGCTCAGATCAGGGGGCTCTTAATGAAAAACTGTTTTTT. Amino acids: CASSSDQGALNEKLFF. The rearrangement links TRBV9 to TRBJ1-4, with 8 positions matching TRBD1. The V gene's germline CDR1 is SGDLS and CDR2 YYNGEE. V shed 4 bases and J 4 bases; nucleotides not matched to a gene: 9. The CDR3 covers 16 residues.